This T cell receptor (beta chain) was retrieved from a study of early T cells in non-severe SARS-CoV-2 infection. This clonotype was counted ten times or more. One entry per CDR3 protein results from TCRdb running MiXCR on the 5' RACE reads. The data hold tens of thousands of distinct CDR3 sequences, with roughly 8.4% observed a single time. The CDR3 extends over 14 amino acids. CDR1 and CDR2 (germline): SGHTA, FQGNSA. Deletions cut 5 bases from V and 9 bases from J, with 17 bases between. The TCR originated in an adult who was a healthcare worker with PCR-confirmed SARS-CoV-2 infection or an uninfected control (not recorded which). The chain links TRBV7-2 to TRBJ2-1; the D gene could be TRBD1 or TRBD2 (5 bases each). The sequencing sample was made of whole blood. In DNA form, the CDR3 reads TGTGCCAGCAGCCCAGGGACGGCTCCGGGTGAGCAGTTCTTC. Its translation: CASSPGTAPGEQFF.